These 23 T cell receptor beta chains share one sample of origin, sequenced in a study of T cell repertoires in cytomegalovirus infection. TCRdb reprocessed the reads with MiXCR, giving one entry per CDR3 protein. Of roughly 720,000 distinct CDR3 sequences listed, under 40% are singletons. Input material: PBMCs. All receptors derive from a human donor in good health (CMV status not recorded). Some clones in this sample may be carry-over from other donors' samples.

This CDR3 reads CASTLYSSGNTIYF. The DNA for the CDR3 is TGCGCCAGCACCCTTTATAGCTCTGGAAACACCATATATTTT. The chain has TRBV10-2 and TRBJ1-3; D unclear. The CDR3 extends over 14 amino acids. The V gene lost 7 bases and the J gene lost 0 bases, with 10 bases spanning the gap. Germline assignment: CDR1 WSHSY and CDR2 SAAADI.

The DNA of the CDR3 is TGTGCCAGCAGTTTCGGACGGGAGACAGATACGCAGTATTTT. Translation: CASSFGRETDTQYF. The V call is TRBV6-6, the J call TRBJ2-3; tentative D call: TRBD2 (6 bases). V gave up 4 bases and J gave up 3 bases, with 11 bases separating them. CDR3 length: 14 amino acids. CDR1 MNHNY and CDR2 SVGAGI come from the germline V gene (reference sequence).

This clonotype has more than one count but fewer than ten. This sequence joins TRBV7-9 and TRBJ2-5; weak D call: TRBD1 (6 bases). CDR1 is SEHNR, CDR2 FQNEAQ, per germline (reference sequence). The CDR3 spans 16 residues. Trimming cost V 4 bases and J 4 bases, with 19 bases left between them. CDR3 in amino acids: CASSSKGGKERETQYF. Here the CDR3 DNA reads TGTGCCAGCAGCTCAAAAGGGGGAAAGGAGCGAGAGACCCAGTACTTC.

At least ten counts were recorded for this clonotype. The genes are TRBV7-2 and TRBJ2-3; the D is unclear. Germline CDR1 is SGHTA and CDR2 is FQGNSA. This CDR3 contains 14 residues. Trimming shortened V by 2 bases and J by 3 bases, and 9 bases separated the two germline ends. In nucleotides, the CDR3 is TGTGCCAGCAGCTTAAGTATGGTAACAGATACGCAGTATTTT. This gives the protein CASSLSMVTDTQYF.

This chain joins TRBV7-2 and TRBJ2-7; D assignment may be TRBD1 or TRBD2 (5 bases each). The CDR3 spans 13 residues. V lost 5 bases to trimming and J lost 4 bases, with 12 bases between them. Germline loops: CDR1 SGHTA, CDR2 FQGNSA. As DNA, the CDR3 is TGTGCCAGCAGCCCCTCGGGACCATACGAGCAGTACTTC. Encoded protein: CASSPSGPYEQYF.

The chain carries TRBV7-2 and TRBJ2-1; D is possibly TRBD1 (5 bases). CDR1 and CDR2 (germline): SGHTA, FQGNSA. This CDR3 has 13 residues. V was pared by 3 bases and J by 9 bases, with 12 bases between. This CDR3 is CASSFEKGFEQFF. The DNA of the CDR3 is TGTGCCAGCAGCTTCGAGAAGGGGTTTGAGCAGTTCTTC.

The rearrangement links TRBV6-5 to TRBJ1-1, with 7 bases identical to TRBD1. The V gene's germline CDR1 is MNHEY and CDR2 SVGAGI. Losses at the gene ends were 2 bases for V and 0 bases for J; bases not matched to a gene: 6. This CDR3 has 16 residues. This chain's CDR3 is CASSYPPGTVNTEAFF. The CDR3, as DNA: TGTGCCAGCAGTTACCCCCCCGGGACAGTGAACACTGAAGCTTTCTTT.

This clonotype turned up a few times. The J gene is TRBJ1-2, the V gene TRBV7-2; D gene uncertain. The CDR3 has 13 amino acids. Per the germline V gene, CDR1 is SGHTA and CDR2 is FQGNSA. Trimming took 2 bases from V and 7 from J, leaving 11 bases between them. The CDR3 bases are TGTGCCAGCAGCTTAAGCAGGTTTGGTGGCTACACCTTC. Translation gives CASSLSRFGGYTF.

This clonotype appeared many times. V gene TRBV7-2 combines with J gene TRBJ2-3; TRBD2 matches at 7 bases. The germline V gene has CDR1 SGHTA and CDR2 FQGNSA. The CDR3 consists of 17 residues. The trim removed 1 base at V and 2 bases at J, leaving 9 bases unmatched. CDR3 region: CASSLGGVRENTDTQYF. Written as DNA, the CDR3 is TGTGCCAGCAGCTTAGGAGGGGTGCGGGAGAACACAGATACGCAGTATTTT.

J is TRBJ2-1 and V is TRBV7-9, with 9 bases matching TRBD2. Germline V lookup: CDR1 SEHNR, CDR2 FQNEAQ (reference sequence). V gave up 1 base and J gave up 5 bases; unmatched junction bases: 9. This CDR3 is 17 amino acids long. The chain's CDR3 is CASSLVYRTSDNNEQFF. CDR3 bases: TGTGCCAGCAGCTTAGTTTATCGGACTAGCGACAACAATGAGCAGTTCTTC.

This clonotype has a count of ten or more. This sequence joins TRBV11-2 and TRBJ1-1, with TRBD1 matching 7 bases. This CDR3 comprises 15 residues. With V trimmed by 1 base and J by 1 base, 3 bases remained unmatched. Looked up from germline, CDR1 is SGHAT and CDR2 is FQNNGV. The CDR3 DNA is TGTGCCAGCAGCTTAGCGGGACAGAAGAACACTGAAGCTTTCTTT. Protein: CASSLAGQKNTEAFF.

The chain uses TRBV7-2 and TRBJ2-1; 9 bases align to TRBD2. The germline V gene encodes CDR1 SGHTA and CDR2 FQGNSA. This CDR3 is 16 amino acids long. Trimming took 5 bases from V and 6 from J; bases not matched to a gene: 11. In DNA, the CDR3 is TGTGCCAGCAGCCCCGCCCGGCGGGAGGGCCGCAATGAGCAGTTCTTC. Protein sequence: CASSPARREGRNEQFF. The full variable domain, in which reference TRBV7-2 and TRBJ2-1 provide the parts outside the CDR3, is GAGVSQSPSNKVTEKGKDVELRCDPISGHTALYWYRQSLGQGLEFLIYFQGNSAPDKSGLPSDRFSAERTGGSVSTLTIQRTQQEDSAVYLCASSPARREGRNEQFFGPGTRLTVL.

About this clonotype: The CDR3 end shows no conserved phenylalanine or tryptophan, and so a read error is likely. The genes are TRBV7-4 and TRBJ1-5, with unresolved D. Germline CDR1 and CDR2: SGHVT and SQSDAQ. The CDR3 runs 13 residues. Trimming pared 3 bases from V and 10 bases from J, leaving 13 bases between. CDR3 in DNA: TGTGCCAGCAGCTTCGCTGGAGTTCATCCCCAGCATTTG. Translation: CASSFAGVHPQHL.

Note on this clonotype: Germline is not matched at one junction end, which may reflect a read error. The chain employs TRBV19 and TRBJ1-2; 7 bases align to TRBD1. The CDR3 totals 17 residues. Per germline, CDR1 LNHDA and CDR2 SQIVND (reference sequence). The chain's CDR3 is CASSMVPGQTFIYGYPF. DNA for the CDR3: TGTGCCAGTAGTATGGTTCCGGGACAGACGTTTATCTATGGCTACCCCTTC.

As concerns this clonotype: With a much larger clone just one base away, this may be a read error. V is TRBV7-2 and J is TRBJ2-7; no firm D call. This CDR3 spans 12 amino acids. Germline V gene sequence: CDR1 SGHTA, CDR2 FQGNSA. The CDR3, as DNA: TGTGCCAGCGGCTTCCAACACTACGAGCAGTACTTC. This gives the protein CASGFQHYEQYF.

This clonotype was recorded a few times. This chain joins TRBV28 and TRBJ2-3, with 8 bases identical to TRBD2. Germline values: CDR1 MDHEN, CDR2 SYDVKM. V trimming: 6 bases; J trimming: 2 bases; junction bases outside the gene matches: 7. The CDR3 contains 15 residues. The CDR3 loop reads CASSPLAESTDTQYF. DNA of the CDR3: TGTGCCAGCAGCCCACTAGCGGAATCCACAGATACGCAGTATTTT.

This clonotype was seen ten or more times. J is TRBJ2-5 and V is TRBV5-6, with D perhaps TRBD2 (5 bases). The CDR3 has 13 residues. Trimming shortened V by 2 bases and J by 7 bases, and 12 bases separated the two germline ends. CDR1 SGHDT and CDR2 YYEEEE come from the germline V gene. Here the CDR3 DNA reads TGTGCCAGCAGCTTTGACCCAGGAGGGACCCAGTACTTC. This encodes CASSFDPGGTQYF.

The rearrangement uses TRBV11-1 and TRBJ2-7; D gene ambiguous. The germline V gene encodes CDR1 SGHAT and CDR2 FQDESV (reference sequence). The CDR3 has 13 amino acids. V lost 1 base to trimming and J lost 6 bases, with 10 bases between them. The CDR3, as DNA: TGTGCCAGCAGCTTAGATGGGGATGGCGAGCAGTACTTC. This gives the protein CASSLDGDGEQYF.

This clonotype has more than one count but fewer than ten. The rearrangement uses TRBV15 and TRBJ1-1; D is possibly TRBD1 (5 bases). The germline V and J ends were trimmed by 0 bases and 9 bases, with 17 bases remaining between them. This CDR3 has 15 amino acids. Germline V lookup: CDR1 LNHNV, CDR2 YYDKDF (reference sequence). The CDR3 DNA follows: TGTGCCACCAGCAGAGATTTTGGGACGGCGCCACAAGCTTTCTTT. Amino acid sequence: CATSRDFGTAPQAFF.

This clonotype came up a few times. The chain employs TRBV27 and TRBJ2-1; tentatively, D is TRBD1 or TRBD2 (5 bases each). CDR3 length: 18 residues. CDR1 and CDR2 (germline): MNHEY, SMNVEV (reference sequence). Trimming shortened V by 3 bases and J by 6 bases, and 24 bases separated the two germline ends. The chain's CDR3 is CASSLRGSTRDPINEQFF. CDR3 sequence (DNA): TGTGCCAGCAGTTTGAGGGGAAGCACCCGGGACCCCATCAATGAGCAGTTCTTC.

This clonotype was picked up a small number of times. The chain carries TRBV28 and TRBJ2-7; TRBD1 matches 9 bases. The CDR3 is 16 residues long. Germline assignment: CDR1 MDHEN and CDR2 SYDVKM. Losses at the gene ends were 6 bases for V and 0 bases for J; bases not matched to a gene: 9. The chain's CDR3 is CASRWDRAQSSYEQYF. The CDR3 nucleotides read TGTGCCAGCAGATGGGACAGGGCCCAAAGCTCCTACGAGCAGTACTTC.

The table lists this clonotype with a few counts. Relative to the germline gene, one junction end is altered; a read error may explain this. CDR3 in amino acids: CASSLVGTVGTF. CDR3 DNA sequence: TGTGCCAGCAGTTTAGTTGGGACGGTGGGAACCTTC. The chain is built from TRBV12-3 or TRBV12-4 and TRBJ2-1; D may correspond to TRBD1 or TRBD2 (5 bases each). This CDR3 comprises 12 residues.

This clonotype was picked up many times. This chain connects TRBV7-2 to TRBJ2-4; the match to TRBD2 covers 7 bases. The V gene's germline CDR1 is SGHTA and CDR2 FQGNSA. The CDR3 is made up of 16 amino acids. J gave up 3 bases and V 3 bases, and 8 bases lay outside the gene matches. The CDR3: CASSFRTSGGKNIQYF. CDR3 bases: TGTGCCAGCAGCTTTAGGACTAGTGGAGGCAAAAACATTCAGTACTTC.